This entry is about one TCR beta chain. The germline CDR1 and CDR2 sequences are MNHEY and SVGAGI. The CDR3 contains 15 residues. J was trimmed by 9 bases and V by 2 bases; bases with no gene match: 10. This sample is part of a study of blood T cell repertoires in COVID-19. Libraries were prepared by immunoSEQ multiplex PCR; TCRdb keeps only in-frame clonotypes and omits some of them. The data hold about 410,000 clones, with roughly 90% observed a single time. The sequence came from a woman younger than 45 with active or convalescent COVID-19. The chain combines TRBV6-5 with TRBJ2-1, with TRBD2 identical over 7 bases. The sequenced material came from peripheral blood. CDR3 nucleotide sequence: TGTGCCAGCAGTTACCATCGGCAGGGAGGGAGTGAGCAGTTCTTC. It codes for CASSYHRQGGSEQFF.